This T cell receptor (beta chain) was captured in a study of blood T cell repertoires in COVID-19. V shed 2 bases and J 5 bases; nucleotides not matched to a gene: 7. The CDR3 is 14 amino acids. Germline V lookup: CDR1 GTSNPN, CDR2 SVGIG (reference sequence). Sequenced by immunoSEQ multiplex PCR; TCRdb stores in-frame clones only, minus some. The table records about 250,000 clones, more than 75% of them present only once. This sequence originates from a woman of 80 years or more with COVID-19, enrolled during active disease. The sample was peripheral blood. V gene TRBV30 combines with J gene TRBJ2-7, with 9 bases matching TRBD1. The CDR3 region is CAWSSGTGFDEQYF. CDR3 DNA: TGTGCCTGGAGTTCCGGGACAGGGTTCGACGAGCAGTACTTC.